Below, 11 T cell receptor beta chains from the same sample are listed, as sequenced in a study of cytomegalovirus exposure and HLA in healthy donors. The study ran its PCR with 60 Vbeta and 13 Jbeta primers. Clones were sequenced by immunoSEQ multiplex PCR, and TCRdb holds only the in-frame ones, with some missing. The sample records 99,000 or so clones, over 9.5% being singletons. The sequencing sample was made of PBMCs. The receptors derive from a man aged 35-49 years in good health and CMV-seropositive.

The chain links TRBV5-4 to TRBJ2-3, with TRBD1 identical over 7 bases. V shed 7 bases, J shed 1 base, and the junction held 12 bases outside the gene matches. This CDR3 spans 16 amino acids. Germline V gene sequence: CDR1 SGHNT, CDR2 YYREEE (reference sequence). CDR3 sequence (DNA): TGTGCCAGCGCCTTCTCCCGGGACAGTCGCACAGATACGCAGTATTTT. This sequence encodes CASAFSRDSRTDTQYF.

This clone was seen more than once but under ten times. The V and J genes are TRBV6-1 and TRBJ1-2; D is undetermined. Germline values: CDR1 MNHNS, CDR2 SASEGT. The CDR3 has 11 residues. The V end was cut by 0 bases, the J end by 8 bases, with 4 bases between. The CDR3 region has the DNA TGTGCCAGCAGTGAAGCAGAGGGCTACACCTTC. It is translated as CASSEAEGYTF.

The table lists this clone with a few counts. The chain carries TRBV5-1 and TRBJ2-1, with 15 positions matching TRBD2. The CDR3 sequence is 21 residues long. From germline, CDR1 is SGHRS and CDR2 YFSETQ. Trimming cost V 4 bases and J 0 bases; bases outside gene matches: 14. The CDR3 loop reads CASSTRGLAGGPSGSYNEQFF. CDR3 DNA: TGCGCCAGCAGCACTAGGGGACTAGCGGGGGGCCCCTCGGGCTCCTACAATGAGCAGTTCTTC.

This clone appeared a few times. This sequence joins TRBV9 and TRBJ1-3, with TRBD1 identical over 10 bases. Germline trimming cut 3 bases from V and 3 bases from J; bases unmatched to any gene: 3. The CDR3 runs to 15 residues. Germline CDR1 and CDR2: SGDLS and YYNGEE. The CDR3 here is CASSGQGADGNTIYF. CDR3 DNA: TGTGCCAGCAGCGGACAGGGGGCTGATGGAAACACCATATATTTT.

There are many counts of this clone. This sequence joins TRBV29-1 and TRBJ2-1, with a weak D call TRBD1 (6 bases). Germline V gene data show CDR1 as SQVTM and CDR2 as ANQGSEA. The CDR3 sequence is 12 residues long. Trimming stripped 4 bases from V and 7 bases from J, with 11 bases between. CDR3 sequence reads: CSVVGHGNEQFF. The CDR3 DNA sequence: TGCAGCGTTGTGGGACACGGGAATGAGCAGTTCTTC.

The chain carries TRBV11-3 and TRBJ1-1, with D hard to call. Trimming took 3 bases from V and 5 from J, leaving 10 bases between them. From germline, CDR1 is SGHNT and CDR2 YENEEA. The CDR3 runs to 13 residues. CDR3 in amino acids: CASSFSPETEAFF. The DNA for the CDR3 is TGTGCCAGCAGCTTTAGCCCTGAGACTGAAGCTTTCTTT.

This clone appeared a few times. The chain carries TRBV6-6 and TRBJ1-1; D uncertain. The CDR3 length is 12 residues. Looked up from germline, CDR1 is MNHNY and CDR2 is SVGAGI (reference sequence). V gave up 5 bases and J gave up 11 bases, with 15 bases separating them. In nucleotides, the CDR3 is TGTGCCAGCAGTACCTGGGCCAATGGGGCTTTCTTT. It translates to CASSTWANGAFF.

The chain joins TRBV7-8 to TRBJ2-7; tentatively, D is TRBD1 (7 bases). Germline loops: CDR1 SGHVS, CDR2 FQNEAQ. V gave up 2 bases and J gave up 4 bases, with 12 bases separating them. The CDR3 spans 14 residues. CDR3 coding DNA: TGTGCCAGCAGCTTATCACAGGGGAGGTACGAGCAGTACTTC. It yields the protein CASSLSQGRYEQYF.

The V call is TRBV4-1, the J call TRBJ2-7; 7 nucleotides agree with TRBD1. The CDR3 spans 14 residues. V gave up 3 bases and J gave up 4 bases; unmatched junction bases: 6. Germline CDR1 reads MGHRA; CDR2 reads YSYEKL. Here the CDR3 reads CASSHLQGLYEQYF. The CDR3 DNA sequence: TGCGCCAGCAGCCACCTACAGGGGTTGTACGAGCAGTACTTC.

The V call is TRBV9, the J call TRBJ2-3; perhaps TRBD2 as D (6 bases). Germline assignment: CDR1 SGDLS and CDR2 YYNGEE. There are 16 residues in the CDR3. With 2 bases removed from V and 1 base from J, the gap between germline ends came to 14 bases. CDR3 sequence (DNA): TGTGCCAGCAGCGTTCTCCCTGGGGAGGGCACAGATACGCAGTATTTT. Protein: CASSVLPGEGTDTQYF.

V is TRBV4-1 and J is TRBJ2-3; TRBD2 matches at 12 bases. CDR1 is MGHRA and CDR2 is YSYEKL in the germline V gene. This CDR3 spans 18 amino acids. Unmatched junction bases numbered 10, after V lost 0 bases and J lost 6 bases. The CDR3 sequence is CASSQDLTSGRHPDTQYF. The CDR3, as DNA: TGCGCCAGCAGCCAAGATCTTACTAGCGGGAGGCACCCCGATACGCAGTATTTT.